These 31 T cell receptor beta chains were all obtained from the same sample, sequenced in a study of cytomegalovirus exposure and HLA in healthy donors. A multiplex PCR was run with 60 Vbeta primers and 13 Jbeta primers. Produced via immunoSEQ multiplex PCR; TCRdb's table is partial and in-frame only. This table holds 99,000 or so clones, under 85% found once. The specimen was PBMCs. The receptors were gathered from a man aged 30-40 years in good health and CMV-seronegative.

J is TRBJ2-1 and V is TRBV11-3, with D perhaps matching TRBD1 (6 bases). The germline V gene has CDR1 SGHNT and CDR2 YENEEA. The V end lost 3 bases, the J end lost 10 bases, and 16 bases lay between the germline ends. The CDR3 has 14 residues. CDR3 residues: CASSFLPRGSEQFF. CDR3 nucleotides: TGTGCCAGCAGCTTTTTACCCAGGGGATCCGAGCAGTTCTTC.

V gene TRBV11-2 combines with J gene TRBJ2-7, with TRBD2 identical over 7 bases. CDR1 and CDR2 from the germline V gene are SGHAT and FQNNGV. V was clipped by 5 bases and J by 4 bases; unmatched bases: 2. The CDR3 is made up of 12 amino acids. As DNA, the CDR3 is TGTGCCAGCAGCGGGGGGGGGTACGAGCAGTACTTC. It codes for CASSGGGYEQYF.

V gene TRBV30 combines with J gene TRBJ2-4; TRBD2 matches at 7 bases. After removal of 0 bases from V and 0 bases from J, the junction contained 23 bases not matched to a gene. CDR3 size: 22 residues. The V gene's germline CDR1 is GTSNPN and CDR2 SVGIG (reference sequence). This CDR3 reads CAWSVLGRGREGSALAKNIQYF. The CDR3 nucleotides are TGTGCCTGGAGTGTATTAGGGAGGGGCAGGGAAGGATCCGCCCTAGCCAAAAACATTCAGTACTTC.

There are a few counts of this clone. This sequence joins TRBV30 and TRBJ2-3; D is uncertain. CDR3 length: 13 residues. Germline-derived CDR1 and CDR2 are GTSNPN and SVGIG (reference sequence). Trimming took 3 bases from V and 5 from J, leaving 12 bases between them. The CDR3: CAWRHTIRDTQYF. Written as DNA, the CDR3 is TGTGCCTGGAGACACACGATAAGAGATACGCAGTATTTT. The complete variable domain, with remaining parts taken from reference TRBV30 and TRBJ2-3, reads SQTIHQWPATLVQPVGSPLSLECTVEGTSNPNLYWYRQAAGRGLQLLFYSVGIGQISSEVPQNLSASRPQDRQFILSSKKLLLSDSGFYLCAWRHTIRDTQYFGPGTRLTVL.

This clone is a singleton in its sample. As DNA, the CDR3 is TGCGCCAGCAGCTTGATGTCACAGGGTGGCCAAGAGACCCAGTACTTC. Amino acid sequence: CASSLMSQGGQETQYF. This rearrangement joins TRBV5-1 to TRBJ2-5; D possibly corresponds to TRBD1 (6 bases). This CDR3 comprises 16 residues. V shed 1 base and J shed 1 base, with 14 bases lying between them. Germline V CDR1 and CDR2: SGHRS, YFSETQ.

Turning to this clone: Its ends do not fully match the called genes, so a read error is possible. J is TRBJ1-2 and V is TRBV27, with D tentatively TRBD1 (5 bases). There are 14 residues in the CDR3. Germline V CDR1 and CDR2: MNHEY, SMNVEV (reference sequence). CDR3 region: CATSLGGSNYGYTF. CDR3 sequence (DNA): TGTGCCACCAGTTTGGGGGGGTCGAACTATGGCTACACCTTC.

This chain links TRBV5-4 with TRBJ1-1; D gene unclear. The CDR3 runs 15 residues. Germline assignment: CDR1 SGHNT and CDR2 YYREEE (reference sequence). V lost 4 bases to trimming and J lost 1 base, with 14 bases between them. The CDR3 protein is CASSQPYEGNTEAFF. As DNA, the CDR3 is TGTGCCAGCAGCCAACCGTATGAGGGGAACACTGAAGCTTTCTTT.

The chain carries TRBV2 and TRBJ2-7, with 9 nucleotides matching TRBD1. J was trimmed by 4 bases and V by 6 bases; bases with no gene match: 7. The CDR3 extends over 14 amino acids. CDR1 is SNHLY and CDR2 is FYNNEI in the germline V gene. The CDR3 DNA sequence: TGTGCCAGCAGGAACCGGGACAGGGTTTACGAGCAGTACTTC. This sequence encodes CASRNRDRVYEQYF.

This chain links TRBV19 with TRBJ1-2; TRBD1 might be the D (5 bases). CDR3 length: 14 residues. Germline CDR1 LNHDA, CDR2 SQIVND (reference sequence). Trimming took off 6 bases at V and 4 bases at J, with 15 bases between the two ends. CDR3 loop: CASRTRELGYGYTF. The CDR3, as DNA: TGTGCCAGTAGGACCAGGGAATTGGGCTATGGCTACACCTTC.

The V call is TRBV6-5, the J call TRBJ2-3, with D perhaps TRBD1 (6 bases). CDR1 and CDR2 (germline): MNHEY, SVGAGI. The CDR3 is 14 amino acids. Trimming took off 2 bases at V and 5 bases at J, with 11 bases between the two ends. The CDR3 spells CASSYAQGGDTQYF. As DNA, the CDR3 is TGTGCCAGCAGTTACGCACAGGGCGGAGATACGCAGTATTTT.

The V gene is TRBV10-1, the J gene TRBJ1-1, with TRBD1 matching 8 bases. The V segment lost 1 base and the J segment 6 bases; nucleotides outside the gene matches: 4. CDR3 length: 14 amino acids. Germline loops: CDR1 WNHNN, CDR2 SYGVQD (reference sequence). CDR3 loop: CASSEFQGAAEAFF. The DNA of the CDR3 is TGCGCCAGCAGTGAGTTTCAGGGGGCCGCTGAAGCTTTCTTT.

The V call is TRBV4-1, the J call TRBJ1-5; 10 positions match TRBD1. The CDR3 contains 18 residues. CDR1 is MGHRA and CDR2 is YSYEKL in the germline V gene. With V trimmed by 5 bases and J by 6 bases, 16 bases remained unmatched. The CDR3, as DNA: TGCGCCAGCAGCTCCCCGCTGCTCCCGGGACAGGGGTCTCAGCCCCAGCATTTT. Protein: CASSSPLLPGQGSQPQHF.

V gene TRBV9 combines with J gene TRBJ1-2; TRBD1 matches at 11 bases. Germline V gives CDR1 SGDLS, CDR2 YYNGEE. CDR3 length: 13 residues. The ends lost 0 bases at V and 13 bases at J; junction bases unmatched: 5. The CDR3 reads CASSVVGQGGLTF. As DNA, the CDR3 is TGTGCCAGCAGCGTAGTGGGACAGGGGGGTCTCACCTTC.

This chain uses TRBV30 with TRBJ2-5, with D uncertain. The CDR3 contains 11 residues. V was pared by 4 bases and J by 4 bases, with 7 bases between. The germline V gene encodes CDR1 GTSNPN and CDR2 SVGIG (reference sequence). In nucleotides, the CDR3 is TGTGCCTGGAAAACCGGAGAGACCCAGTACTTC. Translated, it gives CAWKTGETQYF.

The chain uses TRBV10-2 and TRBJ2-7, with D maybe TRBD1 (5 bases). This CDR3 region has 14 residues. With 0 bases removed from V and 1 base from J, the gap between germline ends came to 7 bases. Germline V gives CDR1 WSHSY, CDR2 SAAADI. The CDR3 region is CASSESQGSYEQYF. Here the CDR3 DNA reads TGCGCCAGCAGTGAGTCCCAGGGATCCTACGAGCAGTACTTC.

V gene TRBV21-1 combines with J gene TRBJ2-7; TRBD2 is the table's D call, not checked against the DNA. TRBV21-1 is tagged as a pseudogene. This CDR3 is built from 16 residues. As DNA, the CDR3 is TGTGCCAGCAGCAACTTCACTAGCCTAGCTTGGTACGAGCAGTACTTC. It yields the protein CASSNFTSLAWYEQYF.

The CDR3 coding sequence is TGTGCCAGCAGTTCCGGGACAGGGGTTTTCTGGAGCAATCAGCCCCAGCATTTT. Translated: CASSSGTGVFWSNQPQHF. The chain is built from TRBV28 and TRBJ1-5; 10 bases align to TRBD1. This CDR3 region has 18 residues. Germline values: CDR1 MDHEN, CDR2 SYDVKM. J was trimmed by 1 base and V by 4 bases; bases with no gene match: 10.

This rearrangement joins TRBV20-1 to TRBJ2-7; 7 nucleotides match TRBD2. V dropped 5 bases and J dropped 6; count of bases not matched to a gene: 4. The CDR3 is made up of 11 amino acids. Germline loops: CDR1 DFQATT, CDR2 SNEGSKA (reference sequence). The DNA of the CDR3 is TGCAGTGCTCTTACGGGAGGCGAGCAGTACTTC. It specifies CSALTGGEQYF.

The CDR3 DNA is TGTGCCAGTAAAACCTCGGGGAGGGGATCCTACGAGCAGTACTTC. It is translated as CASKTSGRGSYEQYF. The chain uses TRBV19 and TRBJ2-7; 7 bases are shared with TRBD2. Trimming at V came to 7 bases and at J to 1 base, leaving 10 bases not matched to a gene. This CDR3 comprises 15 residues. The germline V gene has CDR1 LNHDA and CDR2 SQIVND (reference sequence).

V gene TRBV6-5 combines with J gene TRBJ1-1, with a possible D match to TRBD1 (6 bases). V lost 4 bases and J 3 bases, leaving 18 bases between the germline ends. CDR3 length: 16 residues. Looked up from germline, CDR1 is MNHEY and CDR2 is SVGAGI. CDR3 in amino acids: CASSSPGVGGYTEAFF. The CDR3 DNA sequence: TGTGCCAGCAGTTCCCCAGGGGTGGGAGGGTACACTGAAGCTTTCTTT.

The count of this clone is one. This chain connects TRBV28 to TRBJ2-7; 10 bases align to TRBD2. CDR1 and CDR2 (germline): MDHEN, SYDVKM. V shed 5 bases and J 7 bases; nucleotides not matched to a gene: 17. This CDR3 is 17 amino acids long. The CDR3 DNA follows: TGTGCCAGCAGTGGGAGACTAGCGGGCGCAACTCCCCGTGAGCAGTACTTC. Amino acids: CASSGRLAGATPREQYF.

The chain combines TRBV7-9 with TRBJ1-1; possibly TRBD1 for D (6 bases). V was shortened by 5 bases and J by 1 base, with 20 bases between the two germline ends. The CDR3 consists of 17 residues. Germline CDR1 is SEHNR and CDR2 is FQNEAQ (reference sequence). The CDR3 region is CASSRLGGAGGNTEAFF. CDR3 bases: TGTGCCAGCAGCCGCCTGGGGGGGGCGGGGGGGAACACTGAAGCTTTCTTT.

This chain uses TRBV27 with TRBJ1-2, with a possible D match to TRBD1 (5 bases). The V and J ends lost 5 bases and 7 bases respectively, with 20 bases between them. The CDR3 has 15 amino acids. The germline gives CDR1 MNHEY, CDR2 SMNVEV (reference sequence). The CDR3 DNA follows: TGTGCCAGCAGTATAAACCCCGACAGTGGGGCTGGCTACACCTTC. Translation gives CASSINPDSGAGYTF.

This clone came up once. The V call is TRBV4-1, the J call TRBJ2-5, with D possibly matching TRBD2 (5 bases). Germline-derived CDR1 and CDR2 are MGHRA and YSYEKL. V lost 1 base and J lost 1, with 19 bases in between. This CDR3 is built from 18 residues. CDR3 sequence: CASSQGERRGPGQETQYF. CDR3 nucleotide sequence: TGCGCCAGCAGCCAAGGGGAGCGGCGCGGACCCGGCCAAGAGACCCAGTACTTC.

This chain uses TRBV9 with TRBJ2-7, with 9 bases matching TRBD1. Germline V gives CDR1 SGDLS, CDR2 YYNGEE. This CDR3 has 16 amino acids. Trimming at V came to 0 bases and at J to 5 bases, leaving 9 bases not matched to a gene. CDR3 amino acids: CASSVGVGTGRNEQYF. The DNA for the CDR3 is TGTGCCAGCAGCGTAGGTGTGGGGACAGGGCGCAACGAGCAGTACTTC.

The chain joins TRBV12-5 to TRBJ2-5, with 11 bases lining up with TRBD2. With V trimmed by 6 bases and J by 6 bases, 6 bases remained unmatched. The germline CDR1 and CDR2 sequences are LGHNT and FRNRAP. CDR3 size: 14 residues. The CDR3 DNA is TGTGCTAGTGGCCAAGGACTAGCGGGCAAGACCCAGTACTTC. Translation gives CASGQGLAGKTQYF.

This chain joins TRBV11-3 and TRBJ2-1, with 11 bases matching TRBD2. After removal of 4 bases from V and 6 bases from J, the junction contained 8 bases not matched to a gene. The CDR3 consists of 16 residues. Germline CDR1 reads SGHNT; CDR2 reads YENEEA. CDR3 in amino acids: CASSSSTSGNFNEQFF. As DNA, the CDR3 is TGTGCCAGCAGCTCATCGACTAGCGGGAATTTCAATGAGCAGTTCTTC.

The rearrangement links TRBV7-9 to TRBJ1-5; a possible D gene is TRBD1 (5 bases). This CDR3 contains 15 residues. Looked up from germline, CDR1 is SEHNR and CDR2 is FQNEAQ (reference sequence). Trimming cost V 5 bases and J 3 bases, with 14 bases left between them. The CDR3 loop reads CASSQTAFPNQPQHF. CDR3 coding DNA: TGTGCCAGCAGCCAGACAGCATTCCCCAATCAGCCCCAGCATTTT. The whole variable domain, filled in from reference TRBV7-9 and TRBJ1-5, reads DTGVSQNPRHKITKRGQNVTFRCDPISEHNRLYWYRQTLGQGPEFLTYFQNEAQLEKSRLLSDRFSAERPKGSFSTLEIQRTEQGDSAMYLCASSQTAFPNQPQHFGDGTRLSIL.

This clone was counted a few times. This chain connects TRBV19 to TRBJ1-4; 9 bases map to TRBD1. CDR3 length equals 19 residues. Germline CDR1 LNHDA, CDR2 SQIVND (reference sequence). The junction had 19 bases not matched to a gene; V was cut back by 4 bases and J by 7 bases. DNA of the CDR3: TGTGCCAGTAGTACAACTCCGGGACAGGGACTCCTCCAGTTTGAAAAACTGTTTTTT. This sequence encodes CASSTTPGQGLLQFEKLFF.

The chain combines TRBV5-1 with TRBJ2-3; D possibly corresponds to TRBD2 (5 bases). The CDR3 covers 15 residues. The V gene's germline CDR1 is SGHRS and CDR2 YFSETQ. Trimming took off 1 base at V and 3 bases at J, with 12 bases between the two ends. CDR3 region: CASSLSIGVTDTQYF. The CDR3 DNA reads as TGCGCCAGCAGCTTGTCTATCGGGGTTACAGATACGCAGTATTTT.

The chain links TRBV6-1 to TRBJ2-3, with D possibly TRBD2 on 6 matching bases. The V gene's germline CDR1 is MNHNS and CDR2 SASEGT. CDR3 length equals 14 residues. Deletions cut 1 base from V and 8 bases from J, with 13 bases between. As DNA, the CDR3 is TGTGCCAGCAGTGAAGATATGGGGGGAGGTACGCAGTATTTT. This encodes CASSEDMGGGTQYF.